The 29 T cell receptor beta chains below all came from one sample that was sequenced in a study of blood T cells in healthy people across ages. The authors ran a second PCR of roughly 6 to 11 cycles using a sample-barcoded 5' primer and a J-beta primer mix. MiXCR, applied by TCRdb to the 5' RACE reads, yields one record per CDR3 protein. The repertoire includes about 1,800,000 distinct CDR3 sequences, roughly 27% of them detected once, and 7.7% sits in the top ten. The specimen sequenced was blood. All receptors come from a woman between 25 and 40 years old in good health.

This rearrangement joins TRBV5-1 to TRBJ2-3; perhaps TRBD2 as D (6 bases). Germline V gene lookup returns CDR1 SGHRS and CDR2 YFSETQ. The CDR3 contains 14 residues. V lost 3 bases and J lost 6, with 14 bases in between. DNA for the CDR3: TGCGCCAGCAGCTCGGGACTGTCAATCGATACGCAGTATTTT. It translates to CASSSGLSIDTQYF.

The J gene is TRBJ2-1, the V gene TRBV19, with 8 bases matching TRBD1. Germline V gene sequence: CDR1 LNHDA, CDR2 SQIVND (reference sequence). J was trimmed by 6 bases and V by 4 bases; bases with no gene match: 2. This CDR3 contains 13 residues. CDR3 in DNA: TGTGCCAGTAGTACGACAGGGGCCAATGAGCAGTTCTTC. It encodes CASSTTGANEQFF.

This clonotype showed up just a few times. The rearrangement links TRBV10-3 to TRBJ2-5; perhaps TRBD2 as D (5 bases). V was clipped by 4 bases and J by 5 bases, with 17 bases between them. There are 15 residues in the CDR3. Germline loops: CDR1 ENHRY, CDR2 SYGVKD. CDR3: CAISGKDPGMETQYF. The CDR3 DNA follows: TGTGCCATCAGTGGAAAGGACCCGGGGATGGAGACCCAGTACTTC.

The J gene is TRBJ2-1, the V gene TRBV9; D may be TRBD1 or TRBD2 (6 bases each). The CDR3 runs to 14 residues. In germline, CDR1 is SGDLS, CDR2 YYNGEE. V was trimmed by 6 bases and J by 8 bases, leaving 18 bases between them. CDR3 protein: CASTLGGGKDEQFF. CDR3 coding DNA: TGTGCCAGCACTCTGGGGGGCGGGAAGGATGAGCAGTTCTTC.

V usage is TRBV6-1 and J usage is TRBJ2-7, with 9 bases matching TRBD2. Germline V gene data show CDR1 as MNHNS and CDR2 as SASEGT. The V gene end was trimmed by 4 bases and the J gene end by 5 bases; junction bases not matched to a gene: 9. The CDR3 length is 15 residues. The CDR3 region is CASSGGGGARNEQYF. CDR3 sequence (DNA): TGTGCCAGCAGTGGCGGCGGGGGGGCAAGGAACGAGCAGTACTTC.

Concerning this clonotype: The junction departs from germline at one end; a sequencing error may be responsible. This chain uses TRBV9 with TRBJ1-2; 9 nucleotides align to TRBD1. Germline CDR1 is SGDLS and CDR2 is YYNGEE. The CDR3 has 14 residues. The CDR3 reads CASSAGQGTYGHTF. The CDR3 DNA reads as TGTGCCAGCAGCGCCGGACAGGGGACCTATGGCCACACCTTC.

This clonotype was recorded at least ten times. The rearrangement uses TRBV10-1 and TRBJ2-5, with 7 bases matching TRBD2. With 0 bases clipped from V and 5 bases from J, the junction kept 9 bases outside the gene matches. The germline CDR1 and CDR2 sequences are WNHNN and SYGVQD (reference sequence). The CDR3 runs to 16 residues. As DNA, the CDR3 is TGCGCCAGCAGTGAGTCGATTCCGATTAGCGGGGAGACCCAGTACTTC. Protein product: CASSESIPISGETQYF.

This chain uses TRBV29-1 with TRBJ1-2; the D is unclear. Deletions cut 0 bases from V and 3 bases from J, with 5 bases between. Germline CDR1 and CDR2: SQVTM and ANQGSEA. CDR3 length: 12 residues. CDR3 residues: CSVEDAHYGYTF. CDR3 nucleotide sequence: TGCAGCGTTGAAGACGCCCACTATGGCTACACCTTC.

The chain links TRBV7-9 to TRBJ1-2; TRBD1 aligns across 8 bases. This CDR3 contains 15 residues. From germline, CDR1 is SEHNR and CDR2 FQNEAQ (reference sequence). V was pared by 7 bases and J by 3 bases, with 10 bases of the junction left unmatched. DNA for the CDR3: TGTGCCAGCATCAGGGCGGCGACAGGGGACTATGGCTACACCTTC. Amino acids: CASIRAATGDYGYTF.

This clonotype was seen only a few times. This chain uses TRBV7-2 with TRBJ2-5; the D gene could be TRBD1 or TRBD2 (5 bases each). V gave up 3 bases and J gave up 3 bases, with 11 bases separating them. The length of the CDR3 is 14 residues. The germline CDR1 and CDR2 sequences are SGHTA and FQGNSA. Here the CDR3 reads CASSLGPWKETQYF. In nucleotides, the CDR3 is TGTGCCAGCAGCTTGGGACCCTGGAAAGAGACCCAGTACTTC.

The chain has TRBV28 and TRBJ2-1; 7 nucleotides match TRBD1. Per germline, CDR1 MDHEN and CDR2 SYDVKM. The CDR3 runs to 14 residues. Trimming at V came to 6 bases and at J to 10 bases, leaving 12 bases not matched to a gene. The CDR3 loop reads CASRQQGWSYEQFF. DNA for the CDR3: TGTGCCAGCAGACAACAGGGGTGGTCCTACGAGCAGTTCTTC.

Concerning this clonotype itself: A much more abundant neighbour one base away suggests this may be a read error. The chain has TRBV4-1 and TRBJ2-1; the D gene is possibly TRBD2 (6 bases). The CDR3 contains 15 residues. Germline loops: CDR1 MGHRA, CDR2 YSYEKL. Trimming pared 0 bases from V and 6 bases from J, leaving 12 bases between. This CDR3 reads CASSQERGSSNEQFF. The DNA for the CDR3 is TGCGCCAGCAGCCAAGAACGGGGGTCAAGCAATGAGCAGTTCTTC.

The sample holds many counts of this clonotype. The chain couples TRBV6-5 to TRBJ2-5, with 12 bases identical to TRBD2. The V segment lost 6 bases and the J segment 4 bases; nucleotides outside the gene matches: 9. CDR1 is MNHEY, CDR2 SVGAGI, per germline. CDR3 size: 16 residues. CDR3 nucleotides: TGTGCCAGCAGCCCTCTAGCGGGAGGGCCAGGAGAGACCCAGTACTTC. Translating it yields CASSPLAGGPGETQYF.

This clonotype was seen many times. V is TRBV20-1 and J is TRBJ2-7; tentatively, D is TRBD1 or TRBD2 (5 bases each). Trimming removed 0 bases from V and 2 bases from J, with 20 bases in between. Germline V CDR1 and CDR2: DFQATT, SNEGSKA (reference sequence). This CDR3 region has 17 residues. The CDR3 sequence: CSARDLRGPQPAYEQYF. The CDR3 nucleotides read TGCAGTGCTAGAGATCTGAGGGGCCCCCAACCAGCCTACGAGCAGTACTTC.

The chain employs TRBV2 and TRBJ2-3; D is perhaps TRBD1 (5 bases). Germline V gives CDR1 SNHLY, CDR2 FYNNEI. CDR3 length: 15 amino acids. V was cut by 3 bases and J by 1 base, with 11 bases left in between. For the CDR3, the DNA is TGTGCCAGCAGTGACAGGGTTGGGGGCACAGATACGCAGTATTTT. Translating gives CASSDRVGGTDTQYF.

The chain combines TRBV2 with TRBJ2-1; perhaps TRBD2 as D (6 bases). The CDR3 runs to 15 residues. Between the trimmed V and J ends, which lost 0 bases and 3 bases, there was a span of 9 bases. From germline, CDR1 is SNHLY and CDR2 FYNNEI. CDR3 nucleotides: TGTGCCAGCAGTGAAGCGCCGGGGGACTACAATGAGCAGTTCTTC. Amino acid sequence: CASSEAPGDYNEQFF.

This rearrangement joins TRBV30 to TRBJ2-1; D is tentatively TRBD1 or TRBD2 (6 bases each). Germline V gives CDR1 GTSNPN, CDR2 SVGIG (reference sequence). The CDR3 runs to 14 residues. The V end lost 4 bases, the J end lost 2 bases, and 12 bases lay between the germline ends. Here the CDR3 reads CAWMARGPYNEQFF. CDR3 DNA: TGTGCCTGGATGGCTCGGGGGCCCTACAATGAGCAGTTCTTC.

This clonotype was counted a few times. This chain joins TRBV7-8 and TRBJ1-4; 7 bases fit TRBD1. The CDR3 is made up of 15 amino acids. Trimming removed 5 bases from V and 8 bases from J; junction bases left unmatched: 11. CDR1 is SGHVS, CDR2 FQNEAQ, per germline. The DNA for the CDR3 is TGTGCCAGCAGCCTACAGGGGAGGGCGTCCGAAAAACTGTTTTTT. Translated, it gives CASSLQGRASEKLFF.

A note on this clonotype: Given a much more abundant clone one base away, this may be a read error. V gene TRBV7-2 combines with J gene TRBJ2-5, with a weak D call TRBD1 (5 bases). The CDR3 totals 16 residues. Trimming stripped 0 bases from V and 2 bases from J, with 13 bases between. Germline V gene data show CDR1 as SGHTA and CDR2 as FQGNSA. The CDR3 reads CASSLALSSGQETQYF. For the CDR3, the DNA is TGTGCCAGCAGCTTAGCGTTGTCGTCAGGGCAAGAGACCCAGTACTTC. The complete variable domain, with remaining parts taken from reference TRBV7-2 and TRBJ2-5, reads GAGVSQSPSNKVTEKGKDVELRCDPISGHTALYWYRQSLGQGLEFLIYFQGNSAPDKSGLPSDRFSAERTGGSVSTLTIQRTQQEDSAVYLCASSLALSSGQETQYFGPGTRLLVL.

Ten or more counts support this clonotype. The chain is built from TRBV30 and TRBJ2-7; D remains unclear. Per germline, CDR1 GTSNPN and CDR2 SVGIG (reference sequence). With 6 bases removed from V and 6 bases from J, the gap between germline ends came to 21 bases. This CDR3 contains 14 residues. The CDR3 region is CACTLTTVPREQYF. The CDR3 region has the DNA TGTGCCTGCACCCTAACAACGGTCCCTCGCGAGCAGTACTTC.

This chain connects TRBV20-1 to TRBJ2-7, with D hard to call. The CDR3 extends over 15 amino acids. Germline CDR1 DFQATT, CDR2 SNEGSKA (reference sequence). Trimming pared 3 bases from V and 5 bases from J, leaving 20 bases between. For the CDR3, the DNA is TGCAGTGCTAGTCCCGATTGGTCCCCGATGGACGAGCAGTACTTC. Translated: CSASPDWSPMDEQYF.

The DNA of the CDR3 is TGTGCCACCACAGACAGCAATCAGCCCCAGCATTTT. It codes for CATTDSNQPQHF. This chain joins TRBV10-3 and TRBJ1-5, with D unresolved. The CDR3 consists of 12 residues. The germline gives CDR1 ENHRY, CDR2 SYGVKD. V lost 10 bases, J lost 1 base, and 8 bases lay in between.

This clonotype was detected only a few times. The chain uses TRBV7-2 and TRBJ2-1; 8 bases are a match to TRBD2. V lost 2 bases to trimming and J lost 7 bases; unmatched junction nucleotides: 10. Germline CDR1 is SGHTA and CDR2 is FQGNSA. The CDR3 contains 16 residues. Here the CDR3 DNA reads TGTGCCAGCAGCTTACAAAGCGGGGGCCGATGGAATGAGCAGTTCTTC. Its translation: CASSLQSGGRWNEQFF.

This chain uses TRBV30 with TRBJ2-4; D assignment may be TRBD1 or TRBD2 (6 bases each). Germline V gene lookup returns CDR1 GTSNPN and CDR2 SVGIG (reference sequence). The V end lost 5 bases, the J end lost 0 bases, and 14 bases lay between the germline ends. The length of the CDR3 is 15 residues. CDR3 loop: CAWGRTARAKNIQYF. The CDR3, as DNA: TGTGCCTGGGGGAGGACAGCTCGAGCCAAAAACATTCAGTACTTC.

This clonotype was seen a few times. The genes are TRBV7-9 and TRBJ2-1; D unresolved. V shed 5 bases and J shed 12 bases, with 20 bases lying between them. The germline V gene has CDR1 SEHNR and CDR2 FQNEAQ (reference sequence). This CDR3 has 14 residues. DNA of the CDR3: TGTGCCAGCAGCCCCCAGACTCTCGATTTGGGGCAGTTCTTC. Amino acid sequence: CASSPQTLDLGQFF.

The table lists this clonotype with many counts. The V and J genes are TRBV5-1 and TRBJ2-3, with a possible D match to TRBD1 (5 bases). The CDR3 runs to 15 residues. The germline CDR1 and CDR2 sequences are SGHRS and YFSETQ. Trimming cost V 1 base and J 1 base, with 10 bases left between them. The CDR3 here is CASSLSRVGTDTQYF. The CDR3 nucleotides are TGCGCCAGCAGCTTGTCCAGGGTGGGCACAGATACGCAGTATTTT.

This clonotype was seen ten or more times. The J gene is TRBJ2-7, the V gene TRBV5-6; D gene uncertain. V lost 4 bases and J lost 3, with 8 bases in between. CDR3 length: 12 residues. The V gene's germline CDR1 is SGHDT and CDR2 YYEEEE. In DNA, the CDR3 is TGTGCCAGCAGCCAAACAAACTACGAGCAGTACTTC. It codes for CASSQTNYEQYF.

The chain is built from TRBV28 and TRBJ2-1, with TRBD2 matching over 8 bases. CDR1 is MDHEN and CDR2 is SYDVKM in the germline V gene. The ends lost 6 bases at V and 4 bases at J; junction bases unmatched: 8. The CDR3 has 15 residues. CDR3 DNA: TGTGCCAGCAGCGGGGGGGGACTAGTGTACAATGAGCAGTTCTTC. Translation gives CASSGGGLVYNEQFF.

In this sample, this clonotype turned up many times. A read error may account for a junction end that differs from germline. The chain links TRBV9 to TRBJ1-2; 9 bases map to TRBD1. Germline V CDR1 and CDR2: SGDLS, YYNGEE. The CDR3 contains 13 residues. The CDR3 DNA reads as TGTGCTAGCAGCACCCGGACAGGGGTTGGCTACACCTTC. This sequence encodes CASSTRTGVGYTF.